The 27 T cell receptor beta chains below all came from one sample that was sequenced in a study of T cell repertoires in cytomegalovirus infection. TCRdb re-derived calls from the reads in MiXCR, one entry per CDR3 protein. The sample has fewer than 550,000 distinct CDR3 sequences, approximately 15% seen once; the top ten hold more than 20%. The sample taken for sequencing was CD8+ T cells from PBMCs. The receptors shown here come from a human donor in good health (CMV status not recorded). Some clones in this sample may be carry-over from other donors' samples.

Many counts were recorded for this clonotype. This chain uses TRBV7-8 with TRBJ1-4; no clear D gene. Germline assignment: CDR1 SGHVS and CDR2 FQNEAQ. Trimming cost V 8 bases and J 5 bases, with 15 bases left between them. This CDR3 has 14 residues. CDR3 sequence: CASYSGRQNEKLFF. DNA of the CDR3: TGTGCCAGCTACAGTGGTCGGCAGAATGAAAAACTGTTTTTT.

This clonotype was seen only a few times. V gene TRBV27 combines with J gene TRBJ1-2; 11 positions match TRBD1. CDR3 length: 15 amino acids. Germline CDR1 and CDR2: MNHEY and SMNVEV (reference sequence). Trimming at V came to 4 bases and at J to 7 bases, leaving 8 bases not matched to a gene. Here the CDR3 reads CASSSPGTGGSGYTF. CDR3 DNA: TGTGCCAGCAGTTCACCGGGGACAGGGGGATCTGGCTACACCTTC.

The chain links TRBV27 to TRBJ2-5, with no clear D. This CDR3 spans 13 amino acids. Deletions cut 0 bases from V and 5 bases from J, with 7 bases between. Germline assignment: CDR1 MNHEY and CDR2 SMNVEV (reference sequence). The CDR3 is CASSLSRLETQYF. As DNA, the CDR3 is TGTGCCAGCAGTTTATCCAGGCTCGAGACCCAGTACTTC.

This clonotype was seen at least ten times. V usage is TRBV12-3 or TRBV12-4 and J usage is TRBJ1-5, with 9 bases aligning to TRBD1. Trimming cost V 6 bases and J 7 bases; bases outside gene matches: 10. CDR3 size: 15 residues. CDR3 amino acids: CASSRGTGRGQPQHF. Written as DNA, the CDR3 is TGTGCCAGCAGCCGTGGGACAGGGAGGGGGCAGCCCCAGCATTTT.

The V call is TRBV2, the J call TRBJ2-3, with D unclear. Germline CDR1 reads SNHLY; CDR2 reads FYNNEI. The CDR3 length is 15 residues. Trimming pared 3 bases from V and 0 bases from J, leaving 10 bases between. CDR3: CASSDGSISTDTQYF. CDR3 nucleotide sequence: TGTGCCAGCAGTGATGGGTCGATAAGCACAGATACGCAGTATTTT.

This clonotype has at least ten counts. The chain employs TRBV4-1 and TRBJ2-2; possibly TRBD1 or TRBD2 for D (5 bases each). The CDR3 contains 16 residues. V lost 2 bases and J 5 bases, leaving 15 bases between the germline ends. Germline values: CDR1 MGHRA, CDR2 YSYEKL. The CDR3 sequence is CASSQLTGRVTGELFF. CDR3 in DNA: TGCGCCAGCAGCCAACTCACGGGGCGCGTAACCGGGGAGCTGTTTTTT.

The chain has TRBV7-3 and TRBJ2-3, with D perhaps matching TRBD2 (5 bases). From germline, CDR1 is SGHTA and CDR2 FQGTGA. The CDR3 runs 14 residues. V shed 1 base and J shed 4 bases, with 9 bases lying between them. Here the CDR3 DNA reads TGTGCCAGCAGCTTAATACTAGATGCAGATACGCAGTATTTT. This encodes CASSLILDADTQYF. Drawing the rest from reference TRBV7-3 and TRBJ2-3, the complete variable domain is GAGVSQTPSNKVTEKGKYVELRCDPISGHTALYWYRQSLGQGPEFLIYFQGTGAADDSGLPNDRFFAVRPEGSVSTLKIQRTERGDSAVYLCASSLILDADTQYFGPGTRLTVL.

The chain combines TRBV25-1 with TRBJ2-5; TRBD1 might be the D (5 bases). V was pared by 3 bases and J by 1 base, with 9 bases between. The germline CDR1 and CDR2 sequences are MGHDK and SYGVNS. The CDR3 has 14 amino acids. CDR3 nucleotides: TGTGCCAGCAGTGACAACGACAGCCAAGAGACCCAGTACTTC. Encoded protein: CASSDNDSQETQYF.

This clonotype has a count of ten or more. The chain carries TRBV7-9 and TRBJ1-1, with D unresolved. V gave up 5 bases and J gave up 0 bases, with 19 bases separating them. The germline V gene has CDR1 SEHNR and CDR2 FQNEAQ (reference sequence). The CDR3 is made up of 17 amino acids. CDR3 sequence reads: CASSPRKARTMNTEAFF. CDR3 nucleotides: TGTGCCAGCAGCCCCCGTAAGGCCCGAACCATGAACACTGAAGCTTTCTTT.

This clonotype was observed at least ten times. The CDR3 loop is CASSELGAMSTDTQYF. CDR3 DNA: TGTGCCAGCAGTGAATTGGGGGCGATGAGCACAGATACGCAGTATTTT. The chain uses TRBV7-3 and TRBJ2-3; perhaps TRBD1 as D (6 bases). CDR3 length: 16 residues. V was trimmed by 6 bases and J by 0 bases, leaving 16 bases between them. Per the germline V gene, CDR1 is SGHTA and CDR2 is FQGTGA.

This clonotype showed up many times. The gene calls are TRBV28 and TRBJ1-3; a weak D match, TRBD1 (5 bases). The CDR3 spans 13 residues. Germline CDR1 and CDR2: MDHEN and SYDVKM. With 7 bases removed from V and 4 bases from J, the gap between germline ends came to 11 bases. This CDR3 reads CASKGPWGNTIYF. CDR3 sequence (DNA): TGTGCCAGCAAGGGACCATGGGGAAACACCATATATTTT.

This clonotype was counted at least ten times. The chain is built from TRBV7-2 and TRBJ2-7; tentative D call: TRBD1 (5 bases). The CDR3 is 16 residues long. V lost 5 bases to trimming and J lost 5 bases, with 22 bases between them. Per the germline V gene, CDR1 is SGHTA and CDR2 is FQGNSA. The CDR3 reads CASSPLLGPGIHEQYF. CDR3 nucleotide sequence: TGTGCCAGCAGCCCCCTCCTCGGGCCAGGGATCCACGAGCAGTACTTC.

This clonotype was detected only a few times. V and J are TRBV5-6 and TRBJ2-3, with a weak D call TRBD1 (6 bases). CDR1 is SGHDT and CDR2 is YYEEEE in the germline V gene. The germline V and J ends were trimmed by 4 bases and 3 bases, with 15 bases remaining between them. CDR3 length: 15 residues. This chain's CDR3 is CASSPGQIWTDTQYF. The CDR3 DNA reads TGTGCCAGCAGCCCCGGACAGATTTGGACAGATACGCAGTATTTT.

This clonotype was counted many times. The chain couples TRBV7-6 to TRBJ2-5, with 10 bases identical to TRBD2. The CDR3 loop spans 16 amino acids. The germline V gene encodes CDR1 SGHVS and CDR2 FNYEAQ. V dropped 5 bases and J dropped 5; count of bases not matched to a gene: 11. The CDR3 sequence is CASSRLAGVKNETQYF. The CDR3 DNA reads TGTGCCAGCAGCCGTCTAGCGGGGGTGAAAAATGAGACCCAGTACTTC.

The chain couples TRBV7-3 to TRBJ1-4; possible D gene TRBD1, 5 bases. The CDR3 covers 16 residues. Germline V lookup: CDR1 SGHTA, CDR2 FQGTGA. Trimming shortened V by 3 bases and J by 3 bases, and 14 bases separated the two germline ends. In nucleotides, the CDR3 is TGTGCCAGCAGCTTGGGGCCCGGAGGGTCTAATGAAAAACTGTTTTTT. This codes for CASSLGPGGSNEKLFF.

There are many counts of this clonotype. V and J are TRBV6-2 or TRBV6-3 and TRBJ2-7, with a weak D call TRBD2 (6 bases). CDR3 length: 16 residues. CDR1 is MNHEY, CDR2 SVGEGT, per germline. The V end was cut by 4 bases, the J end by 2 bases, with 18 bases between. The DNA of the CDR3 is TGTGCCAGCAGTTCCCCCGGGGTGTCGGGGGCCTACGAGCAGTACTTC. As protein: CASSSPGVSGAYEQYF.

The chain combines TRBV2 with TRBJ2-1; no reliable D call. The V end was cut by 8 bases, the J end by 12 bases, with 11 bases between. The germline gives CDR1 SNHLY, CDR2 FYNNEI. CDR3 size: 10 residues. CDR3 nucleotides: TGTGCCAGCCTAAAGGGCCCGCAGTTCTTC. This sequence encodes CASLKGPQFF.

There are many counts of this clonotype. The rearrangement links TRBV7-9 to TRBJ2-5, with a tentative D call TRBD1 (6 bases). Germline V gives CDR1 SEHNR, CDR2 FQNEAQ (reference sequence). The CDR3 extends over 16 amino acids. Between the trimmed V and J ends, which lost 10 bases and 0 bases, there was a span of 21 bases. DNA of the CDR3: TGTGCCACCCCAGCTTATGGGGGCCCCAACCAAGAGACCCAGTACTTC. Translated, it gives CATPAYGGPNQETQYF.

The rearrangement links TRBV29-1 to TRBJ2-1; tentative D call: TRBD2 (6 bases). This CDR3 is built from 12 residues. Germline CDR1 is SQVTM and CDR2 is ANQGSEA. V was pared by 6 bases and J by 13 bases, with 19 bases between. CDR3 residues: CSVVTGTGSQFF. CDR3 bases: TGCAGCGTAGTCACAGGAACCGGGAGTCAGTTCTTC.

This clonotype has more than one count but fewer than ten. The chain combines TRBV28 with TRBJ2-7; D possibly uses TRBD1 or TRBD2 (5 bases each). V lost 3 bases and J lost 1, with 10 bases in between. Germline V gene lookup returns CDR1 MDHEN and CDR2 SYDVKM. The CDR3 consists of 14 residues. Here the CDR3 DNA reads TGTGCCAGCAGTTTCCGGGGCAAATCCTACGAGCAGTACTTC. Translation: CASSFRGKSYEQYF.

Details on this clonotype: This clone may be a read error of a much larger clone one base away. The J gene is TRBJ2-1, the V gene TRBV7-2; a possible D gene is TRBD1 (6 bases). Germline V CDR1 and CDR2: SGHTA, FQGNSA. CDR3 length equals 12 residues. The CDR3 DNA reads as TGTGCCAGTAAAAAACAGGGCGATGAGCATTTCTTC. It translates to CASKKQGDEHFF.

This clonotype showed up many times. This chain links TRBV6-1 with TRBJ1-5; D gene uncertain. From germline, CDR1 is MNHNS and CDR2 SASEGT. V was trimmed by 6 bases and J by 9 bases, leaving 21 bases between them. CDR3 length: 15 residues. As DNA, the CDR3 is TGTGCCAGCAGCGCCCTGTTCTGGCTGTTACGGCCCCAGCATTTT. It encodes CASSALFWLLRPQHF.

This clonotype was observed at least ten times. The chain recombines TRBV14 with TRBJ1-1, with 7 bases that match TRBD1. Germline V gene lookup returns CDR1 SGHDN and CDR2 FVKESK. The J segment lost 3 bases and the V segment lost 5 bases, leaving 3 bases of the junction unmatched. This CDR3 is 13 amino acids long. This chain's CDR3 is CASSDRDYTEAFF. The CDR3 DNA reads TGTGCCAGCAGCGACAGGGACTACACTGAAGCTTTCTTT.

This clonotype was seen a handful of times. This chain links TRBV19 with TRBJ2-1, with a possible D match to TRBD2 (5 bases). The germline V and J ends were trimmed by 5 bases and 2 bases, with 13 bases remaining between them. Germline V gene lookup returns CDR1 LNHDA and CDR2 SQIVND (reference sequence). This CDR3 region has 15 residues. The CDR3 here is CASSSSGSAYNEQFF. The DNA for the CDR3 is TGTGCCAGTAGTTCCAGCGGTTCCGCCTACAATGAGCAGTTCTTC.

The chain employs TRBV18 and TRBJ2-2; perhaps D is TRBD1 or TRBD2 (5 bases each). Trimming took off 11 bases at V and 5 bases at J, with 15 bases between the two ends. The V gene's germline CDR1 is KGHSH and CDR2 LQKENI. CDR3 length: 13 amino acids. The chain's CDR3 is CAARREGTGELFF. The CDR3 nucleotides read TGTGCCGCCCGCCGTGAGGGGACCGGGGAGCTGTTTTTT.

This clonotype has only a few counts. The V call is TRBV11-2, the J call TRBJ1-5, with D unclear. Trimming pared 4 bases from V and 11 bases from J, leaving 15 bases between. CDR1 is SGHAT, CDR2 FQNNGV, per germline. The CDR3 runs to 13 residues. CDR3 in DNA: TGTGCCAGCAGCTCTTCCTCCCGGGAGGCCCAGCATTTT. The encoded protein is CASSSSSREAQHF.

This clonotype turned up a few times. The V call is TRBV2, the J call TRBJ1-3; D may be TRBD1 (5 bases). This CDR3 is 15 amino acids long. CDR1 and CDR2 from the germline V gene are SNHLY and FYNNEI. The V and J ends lost 5 bases and 0 bases respectively, with 11 bases between them. CDR3 loop: CASSRDGNSGNTIYF. CDR3 sequence (DNA): TGTGCCAGCAGTCGGGACGGGAACTCTGGAAACACCATATATTTT. The variable domain in full, completed from reference TRBV2 and TRBJ1-3, reads EPEVTQTPSHQVTQMGQEVILRCVPISNHLYFYWYRQILGQKVEFLVSFYNNEISEKSEIFDDQFSVERPDGSNFTLKIRSTKLEDSAMYFCASSRDGNSGNTIYFGEGSWLTVV.